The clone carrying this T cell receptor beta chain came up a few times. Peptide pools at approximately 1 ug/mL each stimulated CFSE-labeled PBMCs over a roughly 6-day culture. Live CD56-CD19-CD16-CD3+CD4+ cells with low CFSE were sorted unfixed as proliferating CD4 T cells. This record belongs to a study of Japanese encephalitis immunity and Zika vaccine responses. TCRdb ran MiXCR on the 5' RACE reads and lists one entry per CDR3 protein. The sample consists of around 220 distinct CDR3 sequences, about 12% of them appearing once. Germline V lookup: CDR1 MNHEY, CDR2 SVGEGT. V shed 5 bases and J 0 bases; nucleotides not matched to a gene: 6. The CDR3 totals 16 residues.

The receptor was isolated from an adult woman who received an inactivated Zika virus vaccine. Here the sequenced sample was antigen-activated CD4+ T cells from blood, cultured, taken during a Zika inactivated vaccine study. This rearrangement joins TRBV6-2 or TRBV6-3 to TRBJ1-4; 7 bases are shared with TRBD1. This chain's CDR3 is CASSLDRASTNEKLFF. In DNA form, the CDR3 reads TGTGCCAGCAGTCTTGACAGGGCTTCAACTAATGAAAAACTGTTTTTT.